These 19 T cell receptor beta chains were all obtained from the same sample, sequenced in a study of shared T cell receptors in the human thymus. Data came from immunoSEQ multiplex PCR; TCRdb stores just in-frame clones and leaves some out. Here the sample spans about 730,000 clones, over 75% being singletons. The data also belong to a second study, concerning human thymus T cells.

The sequenced material came from thymocytes. These receptors were collected from a girl under two years old with a congenital heart defect.

This rearrangement joins TRBV4-2 to TRBJ1-5; D remains ambiguous. V was clipped by 0 bases and J by 0 bases, with 12 bases between them. Germline loops: CDR1 LGHNA, CDR2 YNFKEQ. The CDR3 extends over 17 amino acids. The CDR3 DNA is TGTGCCAGCAGCCAAGACGGATGGAGTTCTAGCAATCAGCCCCAGCATTTT. This gives the protein CASSQDGWSSSNQPQHF.

The chain carries TRBV5-4 and TRBJ1-1; D perhaps matches TRBD1 (5 bases). Trimming removed 7 bases from V and 4 bases from J, with 17 bases in between. CDR3 length: 14 amino acids. Germline V lookup: CDR1 SGHNT, CDR2 YYREEE (reference sequence). CDR3 region: CASGPGEGSTEAFF. CDR3 DNA sequence: TGTGCCAGCGGCCCGGGGGAGGGGAGCACTGAAGCTTTCTTT.

This clone came up a few times. J is TRBJ1-5 and V is TRBV5-6; 12 bases line up with TRBD1. The CDR3 runs to 16 residues. Trimming at V came to 3 bases and at J to 4 bases, leaving 5 bases not matched to a gene. Germline V gene sequence: CDR1 SGHDT, CDR2 YYEEEE. CDR3 residues: CASSSRDRGLNQPQHF. CDR3 in DNA: TGTGCCAGCAGCTCCCGGGACAGGGGGCTGAATCAGCCCCAGCATTTT.

This clone was observed a handful of times. The rearrangement uses TRBV4-1 and TRBJ2-3; 10 bases are a match to TRBD2. This CDR3 comprises 17 residues. Per the germline V gene, CDR1 is MGHRA and CDR2 is YSYEKL. V was clipped by 0 bases and J by 3 bases; unmatched bases: 6. In nucleotides, the CDR3 is TGCGCCAGCAGCCAAGATCGTAGCGGGGGGTGGACAGATACGCAGTATTTT. Its translation is CASSQDRSGGWTDTQYF.

V usage is TRBV28 and J usage is TRBJ1-4; D uncertain. Looked up from germline, CDR1 is MDHEN and CDR2 is SYDVKM. The CDR3 extends over 13 amino acids. Trimming took 5 bases from V and 8 from J, leaving 12 bases between them. CDR3 DNA: TGTGCCAGCAGTCATACGACGGGGGAAAAACTGTTTTTT. Translation: CASSHTTGEKLFF.

This clone was seen a single time. Sequence at one end of the junction differs from germline and may be a read error. Other nucleotide sequences from this sample produce the same CDR3. The V and J genes are TRBV19 and TRBJ1-6; no firm D call. CDR3 length: 18 amino acids. The germline V gene has CDR1 LNHDA and CDR2 SQIVND (reference sequence). The CDR3 sequence is CASSTRRAIISYNSPLHF. CDR3 DNA sequence: TGTGCCAGTAGTACCAGGAGGGCAATCATCTCCTATAATTCCCCCCTCCACTTT.

The J gene is TRBJ1-1, the V gene TRBV27, with D unclear. The CDR3 sequence is 15 residues long. Trimming took off 8 bases at V and 5 bases at J, with 21 bases between the two ends. Germline V gene lookup returns CDR1 MNHEY and CDR2 SMNVEV (reference sequence). CDR3 sequence (DNA): TGTGCCAGCTCACGTAAGTGGAACGTACAGACTGAAGCTTTCTTT. Its translation is CASSRKWNVQTEAFF.

The chain links TRBV27 to TRBJ1-5, with TRBD1 as a possible D gene (5 bases). This CDR3 contains 13 residues. Germline-derived CDR1 and CDR2 are MNHEY and SMNVEV (reference sequence). V was shortened by 6 bases and J by 6 bases, with 12 bases between the two germline ends. The CDR3 sequence is CASSYGGGQPQHF. CDR3 DNA sequence: TGTGCCAGCAGCTACGGGGGGGGTCAGCCCCAGCATTTT.

This clone was seen a single time. The CDR3 reads CASSGPRDSPRITGELFF. The DNA of the CDR3 is TGTGCCAGCAGTGGCCCCAGGGACAGCCCACGGATCACCGGGGAGCTGTTTTTT. The rearrangement uses TRBV2 and TRBJ2-2; 7 nucleotides align to TRBD1. Per germline, CDR1 SNHLY and CDR2 FYNNEI. V was pared by 4 bases and J by 4 bases, with 15 bases of the junction left unmatched. The CDR3 loop spans 18 amino acids.

The gene calls are TRBV11-2 and TRBJ1-2, with D uncertain. The germline V gene has CDR1 SGHAT and CDR2 FQNNGV. The CDR3 consists of 12 residues. With 5 bases removed from V and 6 bases from J, the gap between germline ends came to 10 bases. CDR3 DNA: TGTGCCAGCAGCCCAGTGAGGGATGGCTACACCTTC. This encodes CASSPVRDGYTF.

The rearrangement uses TRBV7-2 and TRBJ2-7; D unclear. The germline V and J ends were trimmed by 0 bases and 4 bases, with 7 bases remaining between them. Germline lookup yields CDR1 SGHTA and CDR2 FQGNSA. The CDR3 extends over 13 amino acids. The CDR3 is CASSLAVEYEQYF. CDR3 in DNA: TGTGCCAGCAGCTTAGCGGTGGAGTACGAGCAGTACTTC.

A few counts support this clone. This chain joins TRBV19 and TRBJ2-2, with TRBD1 identical over 7 bases. The trim removed 1 base at V and 0 bases at J, leaving 5 bases unmatched. Per germline, CDR1 LNHDA and CDR2 SQIVND (reference sequence). The CDR3 spans 17 residues. The CDR3 loop reads CASSIGTGRSNTGELFF. For the CDR3, the DNA is TGTGCCAGTAGTATAGGGACAGGCCGATCGAACACCGGGGAGCTGTTTTTT. Looking up the rest from reference TRBV19 and TRBJ2-2 gives the full variable domain: DGGITQSPKYLFRKEGQNVTLSCEQNLNHDAMYWYRQDPGQGLRLIYYSQIVNDFQKGDIAEGYSVSREKKESFPLTVTSAQKNPTAFYLCASSIGTGRSNTGELFFGEGSRLTVL.

The rearrangement joins TRBV28 to TRBJ1-5, with TRBD1 identical over 7 bases. The CDR3 consists of 16 residues. CDR1 is MDHEN, CDR2 SYDVKM, per germline. The V gene end was trimmed by 5 bases and the J gene end by 5 bases; junction bases not matched to a gene: 12. The CDR3 here is CASSIRGPGKDQPQHF. CDR3 DNA sequence: TGTGCCAGCAGTATTAGGGGGCCAGGCAAGGATCAGCCCCAGCATTTT.

This chain links TRBV15 with TRBJ1-1; 11 nucleotides line up with TRBD1. Germline lookup yields CDR1 LNHNV and CDR2 YYDKDF (reference sequence). This CDR3 has 18 amino acids. V shed 9 bases and J 3 bases; nucleotides not matched to a gene: 18. CDR3 residues: CATRVLRDRGGSDTEAFF. CDR3 nucleotides: TGTGCCACTAGGGTACTACGGGACAGGGGGGGATCGGACACTGAAGCTTTCTTT. The full variable domain, its missing parts supplied by reference TRBV15 and TRBJ1-1, is DAMVIQNPRYQVTQFGKPVTLSCSQTLNHNVMYWYQQKSSQAPKLLFHYYDKDFNNEADTPDNFQSRRPNTSFCFLDIRSPGLGDTAMYLCATRVLRDRGGSDTEAFFGQGTRLTVV.

The gene calls are TRBV27 and TRBJ1-2, with 7 bases lining up with TRBD1. The junction had 18 bases not matched to a gene; V was cut back by 0 bases and J by 5 bases. Germline CDR1 reads MNHEY; CDR2 reads SMNVEV (reference sequence). There are 19 residues in the CDR3. The CDR3 sequence: CASSLSSPRDRRKVYGYTF. The CDR3 DNA follows: TGTGCCAGCAGTTTATCCTCCCCCCGGGACAGAAGAAAGGTATATGGCTACACCTTC.

V usage is TRBV5-1 and J usage is TRBJ1-1; tentative D call: TRBD1 (6 bases). Germline assignment: CDR1 SGHRS and CDR2 YFSETQ. This CDR3 is 14 amino acids long. Deletions cut 2 bases from V and 5 bases from J, with 13 bases between. The DNA for the CDR3 is TGCGCCAGCAGCTTTGCAGGGGTTCGGACTGAAGCTTTCTTT. Translated, it gives CASSFAGVRTEAFF.

As regards this clone: One end of the junction does not line up with germline, which may come from a read error. The chain recombines TRBV10-3 with TRBJ1-2, with D tentatively TRBD1 (5 bases). This CDR3 spans 12 amino acids. In germline, CDR1 is ENHRY, CDR2 SYGVKD. CDR3: CATQTVSYDYTF. CDR3 DNA sequence: TGTGCCACCCAGACAGTTAGCTATGACTACACCTTC.

The V and J genes are TRBV5-1 and TRBJ1-1; no firm D call. The CDR3 extends over 13 amino acids. Germline loops: CDR1 SGHRS, CDR2 YFSETQ. V lost 2 bases and J lost 2, with 7 bases in between. The CDR3 loop is CASSFYSNTEAFF. CDR3 coding DNA: TGCGCCAGCAGCTTTTACAGCAACACTGAAGCTTTCTTT.

The chain carries TRBV19 and TRBJ1-2; weak D call: TRBD1 (5 bases). Germline V gene lookup returns CDR1 LNHDA and CDR2 SQIVND (reference sequence). The V end was cut by 10 bases, the J end by 5 bases, with 17 bases between. This CDR3 is 13 amino acids long. In DNA, the CDR3 is TGTGCCACATCGGACAAGGCTCAATATGGCTACACCTTC. As protein: CATSDKAQYGYTF.